The 16 T cell receptor beta chains below were found in one sample sequenced in a study of blood T cell repertoires in COVID-19. Measured with immunoSEQ multiplex PCR; TCRdb has only the in-frame clones, and not every one. The table lists about 220,000 clones, 84% of them singletons. Material: peripheral blood. The receptors were sampled from a woman in her sixties who had recovered from COVID-19.

This clone was seen just once. The chain carries TRBV9 and TRBJ1-2; D ambiguous. Per the germline V gene, CDR1 is SGDLS and CDR2 is YYNGEE. The CDR3 has 12 amino acids. V was shortened by 3 bases and J by 8 bases, with 11 bases between the two germline ends. CDR3 sequence reads: CASSASVGGYTF. The CDR3 DNA reads as TGTGCCAGCAGCGCTAGCGTTGGGGGCTACACCTTC.

This rearrangement joins TRBV2 to TRBJ1-1; D might be TRBD1 (5 bases). The ends were cut back, 2 bases at V and 1 base at J, with 11 bases in the middle. The CDR3 contains 15 residues. Germline V lookup: CDR1 SNHLY, CDR2 FYNNEI. CDR3 nucleotide sequence: TGTGCCAGCAGTGAAAGGCAGGGTGGGAACACTGAAGCTTTCTTT. Amino acid sequence: CASSERQGGNTEAFF.

The V and J genes are TRBV19 and TRBJ2-7, with D hard to call. Trimming took 1 base from V and 0 from J, leaving 7 bases between them. Germline CDR1 and CDR2: LNHDA and SQIVND (reference sequence). The CDR3 is 14 amino acids. The DNA for the CDR3 is TGTGCCAGTAGTATAGTCCTCAGCTCCTACGAGCAGTACTTC. Amino acid sequence: CASSIVLSSYEQYF.

V and J are TRBV9 and TRBJ2-1; TRBD2 agrees at 15 bases. Germline-derived CDR1 and CDR2 are SGDLS and YYNGEE. The junction had 11 bases not matched to a gene; V was cut back by 3 bases and J by 4 bases. The CDR3 sequence is 19 residues long. CDR3 amino acids: CASSEPQGLAGGRYNEQFF. DNA for the CDR3: TGTGCCAGCAGCGAACCTCAAGGACTAGCGGGGGGGCGGTACAATGAGCAGTTCTTC. Full variable domain (outside the CDR3, taken from reference TRBV9 and TRBJ2-1): DSGVTQTPKHLITATGQRVTLRCSPRSGDLSVYWYQQSLDQGLQFLIQYYNGEERAKGNILERFSAQQFPDLHSELNLSSLELGDSALYFCASSEPQGLAGGRYNEQFFGPGTRLTVL.

The J gene is TRBJ2-6, the V gene TRBV7-9, with unresolved D. The CDR3 contains 12 residues. Germline-derived CDR1 and CDR2 are SEHNR and FQNEAQ (reference sequence). V was clipped by 5 bases and J by 3 bases, with 2 bases between them. CDR3 residues: CASSLGANVLTF. In DNA form, the CDR3 reads TGTGCCAGCAGCCTTGGGGCCAACGTCCTGACTTTC.

V usage is TRBV4-2 and J usage is TRBJ2-2; D perhaps matches TRBD2 (5 bases). Germline V gives CDR1 LGHNA, CDR2 YNFKEQ. V lost 8 bases and J 6 bases, leaving 19 bases between the germline ends. The CDR3 runs 15 residues. The CDR3, as DNA: TGTGCCAGCTCTGAGGAGGCCGTCGTCCCCGGGGAGCTGTTTTTT. It is translated as CASSEEAVVPGELFF.

The rearrangement joins TRBV6-2 or TRBV6-3 to TRBJ2-7; D not resolved. Between the trimmed V and J ends, which lost 4 bases and 2 bases, there was a span of 9 bases. This CDR3 is built from 13 residues. Germline CDR1 is MNHEY and CDR2 is SVGEGT. The DNA of the CDR3 is TGTGCCAGCAGTTTGTCTAGTACCTACGAGCAGTACTTC. Protein: CASSLSSTYEQYF.

The chain uses TRBV2 and TRBJ2-4; D is perhaps TRBD2 (5 bases). This CDR3 contains 13 residues. CDR1 SNHLY and CDR2 FYNNEI come from the germline V gene. Trimming pared 6 bases from V and 8 bases from J, leaving 14 bases between. As DNA, the CDR3 is TGTGCCAGCAGCGGACTGGCGCCCGACATTCAGTACTTC. Translated: CASSGLAPDIQYF.

The chain links TRBV6-2 or TRBV6-3 to TRBJ1-5; no clear D gene. The CDR3 runs 14 residues. With 0 bases removed from V and 6 bases from J, the gap between germline ends came to 9 bases. Germline CDR1 and CDR2: MNHEY and SVGEGT. The CDR3 coding sequence is TGTGCCAGCAGTTACTCGATTAACGGTCAGCCCCAGCATTTT. Translating it yields CASSYSINGQPQHF.

The rearrangement joins TRBV5-4 to TRBJ1-2, with D perhaps matching TRBD1 (6 bases). CDR1 SGHNT and CDR2 YYREEE come from the germline V gene (reference sequence). Deletions cut 5 bases from V and 4 bases from J, with 9 bases between. The CDR3 length is 12 residues. CDR3 sequence reads: CASSPDSYGYTF. In DNA, the CDR3 is TGTGCCAGCAGTCCGGACAGCTATGGCTACACCTTC.

The V and J genes are TRBV12-3 or TRBV12-4 and TRBJ2-5; D uncertain. Between the trimmed V and J ends, which lost 6 bases and 8 bases, there was a span of 13 bases. The CDR3 length is 12 residues. As DNA, the CDR3 is TGTGCCAGCAGCGGTGAAAAGAGAACCCAGTACTTC. This encodes CASSGEKRTQYF.

V and J are TRBV18 and TRBJ2-7; 7 bases line up with TRBD1. Germline trimming cut 3 bases from V and 6 bases from J; bases unmatched to any gene: 2. Germline CDR1 is KGHSH and CDR2 is LQKENI. This CDR3 comprises 12 residues. The CDR3 DNA sequence: TGTGCCAGCTCACCCAGACAGGGCGAGCAGTACTTC. Encoded protein: CASSPRQGEQYF.

The rearrangement links TRBV7-9 to TRBJ1-1, with 9 bases matching TRBD1. The CDR3 is made up of 16 amino acids. In germline, CDR1 is SEHNR, CDR2 FQNEAQ (reference sequence). The junction had 14 bases not matched to a gene; V was cut back by 8 bases and J by 4 bases. In DNA form, the CDR3 reads TGTGCCAGCCAACGTTTGGGACAGGGCTTTGGCACTGAAGCTTTCTTT. Encoded protein: CASQRLGQGFGTEAFF.

This clone was seen a single time. The CDR3 DNA is TGCGCCAGCAGCCCCGGGGGGCAGAACACCGGGGAGCTGTTTTTT. This codes for CASSPGGQNTGELFF. The chain recombines TRBV5-1 with TRBJ2-2; maybe TRBD2 (7 bases). Trimming took off 4 bases at V and 1 base at J, with 11 bases between the two ends. The CDR3 has 15 residues. CDR1 is SGHRS and CDR2 is YFSETQ in the germline V gene. The full variable domain, its missing parts supplied by reference TRBV5-1 and TRBJ2-2, is KAGVTQTPRYLIKTRGQQVTLSCSPISGHRSVSWYQQTPGQGLQFLFEYFSETQRNKGNFPGRFSGRQFSNSRSEMNVSTLELGDSALYLCASSPGGQNTGELFFGEGSRLTVL.

The chain carries TRBV4-1 and TRBJ2-5; a possible D gene is TRBD1 (5 bases). Trimming took off 2 bases at V and 4 bases at J, with 20 bases between the two ends. The germline gives CDR1 MGHRA, CDR2 YSYEKL. The CDR3 contains 17 residues. The CDR3 DNA sequence: TGCGCCAGCAGCCAAAAACATTTCGGGCAGGGTAGAGAGACCCAGTACTTC. Amino acids: CASSQKHFGQGRETQYF.

This clone was detected only a few times. The genes are TRBV11-2 and TRBJ2-7; 7 bases agree with TRBD2. Germline assignment: CDR1 SGHAT and CDR2 FQNNGV. With V trimmed by 0 bases and J by 5 bases, 7 bases remained unmatched. The CDR3 has 15 residues. Written as DNA, the CDR3 is TGTGCCAGCAGCTTAGACCGACTAGCTGTCAACGAGCAGTACTTC. Translation gives CASSLDRLAVNEQYF.